Each of the 24 T cell receptor beta chains below was sequenced from the same sample in a study of CXCR3-negative and CXCR3-positive naive CD8 T cells. TRB cDNA libraries were made by UMI-labeled 5' RACE. No DNA is given; TCRdb re-called the 5' RACE reads and lists each CDR3 protein once. Here the sample table reports tens of thousands of distinct CDR3 sequences. These receptors lack a known antigen. The study, taken as a whole, reports: Comparison of naive cells showed more hydrophobic TRB CDR3s in CXCR3-positive than in CXCR3-negative naive cells.

What was sequenced was naive CXCR3+ CD8+ T cells from blood. Subset: CD45RO-CCR7+CD27+CD95- naive CD8+ T cells expressing CXCR3 (TNR3+). The receptors come from a human donor in good health. Some clones in this sample may be carry-over from other donors' samples.

The chain employs TRBV2 and TRBJ2-3; TCRdb calls TRBD1, which cannot be checked without DNA. This CDR3 has 17 residues. Germline V gene lookup returns CDR1 SNHLY and CDR2 FYNNEI. The chain's CDR3 is CASSELSGQGRADTQYF.

J is TRBJ2-1 and V is TRBV7-3; no DNA is available, so the TRBD1 call from TCRdb remains unchecked. Germline CDR1 reads SGHTA; CDR2 reads FQGTGA. The CDR3 consists of 17 residues. The CDR3 reads CASSIEPGQGANNEQFF.

This chain links TRBV4-1 with TRBJ2-7; checking the TCRdb D call of TRBD1 is not possible without DNA. The CDR3 length is 13 residues. Per germline, CDR1 MGHRA and CDR2 YSYEKL. CDR3 amino acids: CASSQEGRYEQYF.

V gene TRBV6-2 or TRBV6-3 combines with J gene TRBJ2-3; TCRdb's assignment of TRBD1 cannot be checked, as there is no DNA. CDR3 size: 11 residues. Germline loops: CDR1 MNHEY, CDR2 SVGEGT. The CDR3: CASSPGDTQYF.

V is TRBV6-6 and J is TRBJ1-5; the TCRdb D gene call, TRBD1, has no DNA to confirm it. Germline V gives CDR1 MNHNY, CDR2 SVGAGI (reference sequence). CDR3 length: 20 amino acids. This CDR3 is CASSSLYTRQGEYSNQPQHF.

The chain has TRBV12-3 or TRBV12-4 and TRBJ1-1; TCRdb's D call of TRBD1 is untestable without DNA. The CDR3 extends over 14 amino acids. The CDR3 sequence is CASTPGQLNTEDFF.

This chain links TRBV7-9 with TRBJ1-2. This CDR3 is 13 amino acids long. The V gene's germline CDR1 is SEHNR and CDR2 FQNEAQ (reference sequence). The CDR3 loop reads CASSSVGSYGYTF.

J is TRBJ2-7 and V is TRBV12-3 or TRBV12-4; the TRBD1 assignment by TCRdb is unverifiable without DNA. The CDR3 length is 15 residues. The CDR3 region is CASSLWGQGSDEQYF.

The chain couples TRBV10-1 to TRBJ1-5; TCRdb's D gene call, TRBD1, goes unchecked for lack of DNA. The CDR3 covers 18 residues. Germline V CDR1 and CDR2: WNHNN, SYGVQD (reference sequence). CDR3 protein: CASSELGTGGKRNQPQHF.

The chain carries TRBV7-9 and TRBJ1-1; TCRdb names TRBD1, which stays unverified in the absence of DNA. Germline loops: CDR1 SEHNR, CDR2 FQNEAQ (reference sequence). The CDR3 spans 17 residues. This CDR3 is CASSPGAVGVESTEAFF. Variable domain in full (rest from reference TRBV7-9 and TRBJ1-1): DTGVSQNPRHKITKRGQNVTFRCDPISEHNRLYWYRQTLGQGPEFLTYFQNEAQLEKSRLLSDRFSAERPKGSFSTLEIQRTEQGDSAMYLCASSPGAVGVESTEAFFGQGTRLTVV.

This sequence joins TRBV18 and TRBJ2-7; TCRdb indicates TRBD1, and absent DNA this call remains unverified. This CDR3 region has 16 residues. Germline CDR1 is KGHSH and CDR2 is LQKENI. The CDR3 reads CASSLTGGTGSYEQYF. The full variable domain, completed using reference TRBV18 and TRBJ2-7, is NAGVMQNPRHLVRRRGQEARLRCSPMKGHSHVYWYRQLPEEGLKFMVYLQKENIIDESGMPKERFSAEFPKEGPSILRIQQVVRGDSAAYFCASSLTGGTGSYEQYFGPGTRLTVT.

V is TRBV29-1 and J is TRBJ1-1; TCRdb calls TRBD1, which cannot be checked without DNA. The germline V gene encodes CDR1 SQVTM and CDR2 ANQGSEA. The CDR3 consists of 12 residues. CDR3 in amino acids: CSVPGPNTEAFF.

The genes are TRBV4-2 and TRBJ2-7; TCRdb picks TRBD1, but there is no DNA to check that call. There are 17 residues in the CDR3. The germline V gene encodes CDR1 LGHNA and CDR2 YNFKEQ. The CDR3: CASSQVTGDVGLYEQYF.

CDR3: CASIKTPLNTEAFF. The genes are TRBV7-6 and TRBJ1-1. CDR1 SGHVS and CDR2 FNYEAQ come from the germline V gene. There are 14 residues in the CDR3. Drawing the rest from reference TRBV7-6 and TRBJ1-1, the complete variable domain is GAGVSQSPRYKVTKRGQDVALRCDPISGHVSLYWYRQALGQGPEFLTYFNYEAQQDKSGLPNDRFSAERPEGSISTLTIQRTEQRDSAMYRCASIKTPLNTEAFFGQGTRLTVV.

The chain has TRBV27 and TRBJ2-5; TCRdb's D call of TRBD1 is untestable without DNA. The CDR3 length is 15 residues. The germline gives CDR1 MNHEY, CDR2 SMNVEV (reference sequence). This CDR3 is CASSSQGDGQETQYF.

V usage is TRBV7-2 and J usage is TRBJ2-2; without DNA, the TCRdb call of TRBD1 cannot be checked. Germline values: CDR1 SGHTA, CDR2 FQGNSA. This CDR3 is built from 15 residues. This CDR3 reads CASSDRDKYTGELFF. The whole variable domain, remainder taken from reference TRBV7-2 and TRBJ2-2, is GAGVSQSPSNKVTEKGKDVELRCDPISGHTALYWYRQSLGQGLEFLIYFQGNSAPDKSGLPSDRFSAERTGGSVSTLTIQRTQQEDSAVYLCASSDRDKYTGELFFGEGSRLTVL.

The rearrangement uses TRBV13 and TRBJ2-2; lacking DNA, the TRBD1 call made by TCRdb goes unchecked. CDR1 is PRHDT and CDR2 is FYEKMQ in the germline V gene (reference sequence). The CDR3 length is 15 residues. CDR3: CASSLWSQNTGELFF.

V usage is TRBV28 and J usage is TRBJ2-7. Germline CDR1 and CDR2: MDHEN and SYDVKM. The CDR3 is 15 amino acids. CDR3: CASSFLTEAYSEQYF.

The chain joins TRBV12-3 or TRBV12-4 to TRBJ1-5. The CDR3 sequence is 19 residues long. The CDR3 spells CASSSSVYRGPDGNQPQHF.

The CDR3 loop is CASSEGTINTGELFF. The chain combines TRBV6-4 with TRBJ2-2; TCRdb's D gene call, TRBD2, goes unchecked for lack of DNA. Germline CDR1 MRHNA, CDR2 SNTAGT. The CDR3 totals 15 residues.

The chain has TRBV29-1 and TRBJ2-1. This CDR3 spans 11 amino acids. CDR1 and CDR2 (germline): SQVTM, ANQGSEA. The CDR3 loop reads CSVSIYNEQFF.

V usage is TRBV12-3 or TRBV12-4 and J usage is TRBJ2-1; with no DNA, the TCRdb D assignment of TRBD1 cannot be verified. This CDR3 contains 12 residues. The CDR3 region is CASNQGANEQFF.

The V and J genes are TRBV28 and TRBJ1-4; the D call from TCRdb, TRBD1, cannot be confirmed without DNA. The germline gives CDR1 MDHEN, CDR2 SYDVKM. The CDR3 runs 15 residues. The CDR3 sequence: CASSLSGGPNEKLFF.

This chain uses TRBV28 with TRBJ1-6; no DNA is available, so the TRBD1 call from TCRdb remains unchecked. This CDR3 is built from 11 residues. Germline V gives CDR1 MDHEN, CDR2 SYDVKM. The CDR3 reads CASSPQGPLHF. Supplemented by reference TRBV28 and TRBJ1-6, the full variable domain reads DVKVTQSSRYLVKRTGEKVFLECVQDMDHENMFWYRQDPGLGLRLIYFSYDVKMKEKGDIPEGYSVSREKKERFSLILESASTNQTSMYLCASSPQGPLHFGNGTRLTVT.